The 10 T cell receptor beta chains below come from one sample, sequenced in a study of blood T cell repertoires in COVID-19. Clones were sequenced by immunoSEQ multiplex PCR, and TCRdb holds only the in-frame ones, with some missing. The sample carries around 190,000 clones, approximately 84% recorded once. Input material: peripheral blood. These receptors all stem from a human donor in a cohort sampled during active COVID-19.

V usage is TRBV9 and J usage is TRBJ1-2; TRBD1 might be the D (5 bases). The CDR3 length is 15 residues. In germline, CDR1 is SGDLS, CDR2 YYNGEE. Trimming cost V 0 bases and J 5 bases, with 14 bases left between them. CDR3 sequence (DNA): TGTGCCAGCAGCGTAGAAATGACAGCCCAGTATGGCTACACCTTC. Amino acids: CASSVEMTAQYGYTF.

This rearrangement joins TRBV19 to TRBJ2-1; the match to TRBD1 covers 7 bases. V trimming: 4 bases; J trimming: 0 bases; junction bases outside the gene matches: 6. CDR3 length: 16 residues. Germline CDR1 LNHDA, CDR2 SQIVND (reference sequence). The CDR3 here is CASSKVRDSSYNEQFF. CDR3 coding DNA: TGTGCCAGTAGTAAAGTCCGGGACAGCTCCTACAATGAGCAGTTCTTC.

This chain connects TRBV6-5 to TRBJ2-7; 8 bases map to TRBD2. The V gene end was trimmed by 2 bases and the J gene end by 7 bases; junction bases not matched to a gene: 7. The CDR3 covers 14 residues. The germline CDR1 and CDR2 sequences are MNHEY and SVGAGI. The CDR3 reads CASSYGRGVREQYF. Written as DNA, the CDR3 is TGTGCCAGCAGTTACGGGCGGGGGGTGAGGGAGCAGTACTTC.

This chain uses TRBV19 with TRBJ1-1; D gene unclear. V was shortened by 1 base and J by 1 base, with 7 bases between the two germline ends. Germline loops: CDR1 LNHDA, CDR2 SQIVND (reference sequence). CDR3 length: 14 residues. CDR3 in amino acids: CASSIGAGNTEAFF. The DNA of the CDR3 is TGTGCCAGTAGTATAGGAGCAGGGAACACTGAAGCTTTCTTT.

This sequence joins TRBV15 and TRBJ1-2; no clear D gene. The CDR3 has 15 amino acids. Germline V gene data show CDR1 as LNHNV and CDR2 as YYDKDF (reference sequence). V lost 0 bases, J lost 2 bases, and 10 bases lay in between. CDR3 DNA sequence: TGTGCCACCAGCAGAGATACGAGAGGGAACTATGGCTACACCTTC. Residues: CATSRDTRGNYGYTF.

The chain employs TRBV19 and TRBJ1-1; 11 bases are shared with TRBD1. Losses at the gene ends were 5 bases for V and 4 bases for J; bases not matched to a gene: 12. This CDR3 has 17 amino acids. CDR1 is LNHDA, CDR2 SQIVND, per germline (reference sequence). The CDR3 nucleotides are TGTGCCAGTAGTCTCCGGGACAGGGGGAAGCTGGGCACTGAAGCTTTCTTT. This gives the protein CASSLRDRGKLGTEAFF.

The gene calls are TRBV5-1 and TRBJ2-1; TRBD2 agrees at 7 bases. The germline gives CDR1 SGHRS, CDR2 YFSETQ. After removal of 2 bases from V and 6 bases from J, the junction contained 2 bases not matched to a gene. This CDR3 comprises 13 residues. The CDR3 nucleotides read TGCGCCAGCAGCTTAGGACTAGTCAATGAGCAGTTCTTC. Amino acid sequence: CASSLGLVNEQFF.

This clone was observed a single time. The chain is built from TRBV4-1 and TRBJ2-1; 7 bases are shared with TRBD1. With V trimmed by 4 bases and J by 4 bases, 10 bases remained unmatched. Germline V gene sequence: CDR1 MGHRA, CDR2 YSYEKL. The CDR3 loop spans 16 amino acids. CDR3 in DNA: TGCGCCAGCAGCCCGCCCCGGGACAGCCAATACAATGAGCAGTTCTTC. It is translated as CASSPPRDSQYNEQFF.

The chain employs TRBV6-5 and TRBJ2-3; D remains unclear. Germline CDR1 MNHEY, CDR2 SVGAGI. The ends were cut back, 6 bases at V and 2 bases at J, with 15 bases in the middle. CDR3 length: 15 residues. The CDR3 DNA reads TGTGCCAGCAGCCGACCAGGCTATTACACAGATACGCAGTATTTT. This translates into CASSRPGYYTDTQYF.

The rearrangement joins TRBV18 to TRBJ1-4; D is perhaps TRBD1 (5 bases). The CDR3 is 14 amino acids. In germline, CDR1 is KGHSH, CDR2 LQKENI. Trimming removed 8 bases from V and 4 bases from J, with 14 bases in between. The CDR3 loop reads CASTSGGFNEKLFF. DNA of the CDR3: TGTGCCAGCACGTCGGGGGGGTTTAATGAAAAACTGTTTTTT.